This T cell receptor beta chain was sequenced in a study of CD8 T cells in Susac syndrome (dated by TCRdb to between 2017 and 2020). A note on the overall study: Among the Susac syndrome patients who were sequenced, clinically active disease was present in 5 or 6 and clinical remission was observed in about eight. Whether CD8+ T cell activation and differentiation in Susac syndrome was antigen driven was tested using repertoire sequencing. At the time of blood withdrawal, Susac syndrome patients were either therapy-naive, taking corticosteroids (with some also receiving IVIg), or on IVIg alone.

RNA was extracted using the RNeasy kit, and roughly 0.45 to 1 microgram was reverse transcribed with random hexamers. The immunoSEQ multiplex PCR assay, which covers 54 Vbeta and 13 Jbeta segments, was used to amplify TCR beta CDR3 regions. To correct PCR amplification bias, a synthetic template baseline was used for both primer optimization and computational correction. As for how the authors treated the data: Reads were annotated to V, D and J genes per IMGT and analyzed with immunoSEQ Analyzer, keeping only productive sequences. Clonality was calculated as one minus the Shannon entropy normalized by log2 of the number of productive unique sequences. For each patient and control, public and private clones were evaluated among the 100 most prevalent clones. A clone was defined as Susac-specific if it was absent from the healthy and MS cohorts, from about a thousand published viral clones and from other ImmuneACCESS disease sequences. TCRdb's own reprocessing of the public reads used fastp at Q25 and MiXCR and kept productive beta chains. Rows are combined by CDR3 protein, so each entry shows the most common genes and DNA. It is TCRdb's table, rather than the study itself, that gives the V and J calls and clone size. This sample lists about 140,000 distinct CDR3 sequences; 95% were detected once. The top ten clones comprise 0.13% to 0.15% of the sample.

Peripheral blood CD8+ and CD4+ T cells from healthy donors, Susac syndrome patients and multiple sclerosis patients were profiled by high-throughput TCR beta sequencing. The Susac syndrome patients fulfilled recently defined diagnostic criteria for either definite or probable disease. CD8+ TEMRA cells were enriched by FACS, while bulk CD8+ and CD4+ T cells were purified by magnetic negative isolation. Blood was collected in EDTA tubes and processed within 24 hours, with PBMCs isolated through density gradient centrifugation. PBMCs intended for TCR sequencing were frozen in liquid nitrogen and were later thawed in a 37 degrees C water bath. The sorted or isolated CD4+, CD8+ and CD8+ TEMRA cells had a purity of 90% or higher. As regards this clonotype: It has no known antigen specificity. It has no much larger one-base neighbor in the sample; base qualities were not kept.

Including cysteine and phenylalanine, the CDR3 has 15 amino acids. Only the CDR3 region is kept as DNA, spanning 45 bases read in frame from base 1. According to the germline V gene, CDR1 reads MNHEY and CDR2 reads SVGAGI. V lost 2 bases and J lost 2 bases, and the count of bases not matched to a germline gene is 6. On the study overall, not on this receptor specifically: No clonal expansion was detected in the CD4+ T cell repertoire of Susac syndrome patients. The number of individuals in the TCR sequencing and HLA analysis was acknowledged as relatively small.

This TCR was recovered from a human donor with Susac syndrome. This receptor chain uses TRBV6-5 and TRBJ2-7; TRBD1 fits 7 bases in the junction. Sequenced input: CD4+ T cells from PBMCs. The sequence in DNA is TGTGCCAGCAGTTACGTCCAGGGGGTCACCTACGAGCAGTACTTC. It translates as CASSYVQGVTYEQYF.